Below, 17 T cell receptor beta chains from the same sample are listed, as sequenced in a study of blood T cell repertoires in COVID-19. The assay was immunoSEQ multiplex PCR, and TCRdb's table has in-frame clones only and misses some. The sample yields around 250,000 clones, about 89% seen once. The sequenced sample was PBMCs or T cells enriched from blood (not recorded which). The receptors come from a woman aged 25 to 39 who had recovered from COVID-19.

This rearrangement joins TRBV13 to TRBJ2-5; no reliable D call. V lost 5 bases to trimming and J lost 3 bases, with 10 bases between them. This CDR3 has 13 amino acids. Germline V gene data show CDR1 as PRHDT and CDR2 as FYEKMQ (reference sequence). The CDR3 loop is CASSQYNKETQYF. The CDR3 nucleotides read TGTGCCAGCAGCCAATATAACAAAGAGACCCAGTACTTC.

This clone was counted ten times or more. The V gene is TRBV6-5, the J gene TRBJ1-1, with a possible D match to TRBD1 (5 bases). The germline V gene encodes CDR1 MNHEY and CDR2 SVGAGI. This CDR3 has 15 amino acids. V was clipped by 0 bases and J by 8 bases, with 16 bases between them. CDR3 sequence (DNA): TGTGCCAGCAGTTACTCGGGGTCAGGGCCCCTCGAAGCTTTCTTT. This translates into CASSYSGSGPLEAFF.

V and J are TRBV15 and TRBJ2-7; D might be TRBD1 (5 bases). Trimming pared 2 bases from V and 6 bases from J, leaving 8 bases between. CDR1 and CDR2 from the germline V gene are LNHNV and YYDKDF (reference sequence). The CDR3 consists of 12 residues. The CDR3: CATSRKGLEQYF. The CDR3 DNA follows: TGTGCCACCAGCAGAAAGGGGCTCGAGCAGTACTTC.

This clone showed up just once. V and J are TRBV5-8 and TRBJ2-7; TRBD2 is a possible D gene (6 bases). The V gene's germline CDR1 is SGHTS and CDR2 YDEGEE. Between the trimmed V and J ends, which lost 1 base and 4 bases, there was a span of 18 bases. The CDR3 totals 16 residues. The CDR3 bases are TGTGCCAGCAGCTTGCGTAGCAGGGCGGAGGGGTACGAGCAGTACTTC. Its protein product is CASSLRSRAEGYEQYF.

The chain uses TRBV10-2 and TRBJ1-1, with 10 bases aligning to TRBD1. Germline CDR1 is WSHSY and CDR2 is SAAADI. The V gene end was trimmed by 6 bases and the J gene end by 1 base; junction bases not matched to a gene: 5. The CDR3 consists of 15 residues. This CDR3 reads CASRGTGATNTEAFF. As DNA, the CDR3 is TGCGCCAGCAGGGGGACAGGGGCCACGAACACTGAAGCTTTCTTT.

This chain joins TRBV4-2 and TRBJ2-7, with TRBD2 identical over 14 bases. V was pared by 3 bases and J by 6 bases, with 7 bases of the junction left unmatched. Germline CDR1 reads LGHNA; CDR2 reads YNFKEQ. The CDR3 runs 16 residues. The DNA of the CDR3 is TGTGCCAGCAGCCACCACGGGACTAGCGGGAGTAGCGAGCAGTACTTC. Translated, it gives CASSHHGTSGSSEQYF.

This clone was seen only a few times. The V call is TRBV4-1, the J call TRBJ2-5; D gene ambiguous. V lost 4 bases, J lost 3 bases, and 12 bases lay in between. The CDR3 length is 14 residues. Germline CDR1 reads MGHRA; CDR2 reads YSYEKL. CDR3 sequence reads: CASSLYFPEETQYF. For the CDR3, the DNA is TGCGCCAGCAGCCTTTACTTCCCCGAAGAGACCCAGTACTTC.

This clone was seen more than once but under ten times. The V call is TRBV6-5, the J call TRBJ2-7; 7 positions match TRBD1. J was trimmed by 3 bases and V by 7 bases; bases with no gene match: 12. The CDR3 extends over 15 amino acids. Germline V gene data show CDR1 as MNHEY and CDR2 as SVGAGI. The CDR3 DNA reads TGTGCCAGCACTCTGGGGGCCGGACAGGACTACGAGCAGTACTTC. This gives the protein CASTLGAGQDYEQYF.

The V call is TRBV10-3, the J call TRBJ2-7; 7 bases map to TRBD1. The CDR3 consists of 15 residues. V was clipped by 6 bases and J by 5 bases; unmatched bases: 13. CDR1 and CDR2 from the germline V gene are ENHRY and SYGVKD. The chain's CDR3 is CAIRPRTGLHDEQYF. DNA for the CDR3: TGTGCCATCAGGCCCCGGACAGGCCTGCATGACGAGCAGTACTTC.

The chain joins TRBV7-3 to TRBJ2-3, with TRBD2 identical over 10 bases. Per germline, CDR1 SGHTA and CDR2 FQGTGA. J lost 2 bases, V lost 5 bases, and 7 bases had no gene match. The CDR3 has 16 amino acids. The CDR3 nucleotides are TGTGCCAGCAGCAATCAGCGGGAGGGTTACACAGATACGCAGTATTTT. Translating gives CASSNQREGYTDTQYF.

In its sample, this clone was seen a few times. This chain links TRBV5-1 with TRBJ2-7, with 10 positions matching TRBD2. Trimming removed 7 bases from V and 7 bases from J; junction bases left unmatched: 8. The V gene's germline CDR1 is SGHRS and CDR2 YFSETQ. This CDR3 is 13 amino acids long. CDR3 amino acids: CASLASGSGEQYF. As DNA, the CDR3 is TGCGCCAGCCTCGCTAGCGGGAGTGGGGAGCAGTACTTC.

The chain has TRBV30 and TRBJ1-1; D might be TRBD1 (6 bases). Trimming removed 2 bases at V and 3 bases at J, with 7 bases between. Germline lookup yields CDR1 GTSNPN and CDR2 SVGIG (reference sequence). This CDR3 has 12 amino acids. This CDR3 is CAWSTGYTEAFF. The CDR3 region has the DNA TGTGCCTGGAGTACAGGGTACACTGAAGCTTTCTTT.

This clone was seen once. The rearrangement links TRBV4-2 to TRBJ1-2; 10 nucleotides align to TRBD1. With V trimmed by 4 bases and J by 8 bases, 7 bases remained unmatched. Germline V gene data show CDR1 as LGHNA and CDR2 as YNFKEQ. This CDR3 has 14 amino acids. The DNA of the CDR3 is TGTGCCAGCAGCCCCCGGGACAGGGGACGAGGCTACACCTTC. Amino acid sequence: CASSPRDRGRGYTF.

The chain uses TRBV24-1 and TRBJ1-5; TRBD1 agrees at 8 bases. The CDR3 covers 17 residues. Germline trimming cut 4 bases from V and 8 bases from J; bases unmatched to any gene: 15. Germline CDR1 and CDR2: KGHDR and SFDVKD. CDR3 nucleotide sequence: TGTGCCACCAGTGAAGCCCCCCGGACAGGGACGACGAAGCCCCAGCATTTT. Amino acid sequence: CATSEAPRTGTTKPQHF.

CDR3 DNA sequence: TGTGCCAGCAGTTGGGGAACCACAGGGGGCCGCACTGAAGCTTTCTTT. This gives the protein CASSWGTTGGRTEAFF. The V gene is TRBV6-5, the J gene TRBJ1-1; 9 bases are a match to TRBD1. The CDR3 totals 16 residues. Per the germline V gene, CDR1 is MNHEY and CDR2 is SVGAGI. With V trimmed by 4 bases and J by 4 bases, 10 bases remained unmatched.

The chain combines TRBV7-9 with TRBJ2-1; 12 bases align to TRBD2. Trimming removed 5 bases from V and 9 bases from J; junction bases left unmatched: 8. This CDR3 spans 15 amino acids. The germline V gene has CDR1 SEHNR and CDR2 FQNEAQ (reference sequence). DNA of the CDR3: TGTGCCAGCAGCACAATGCTAGCGGGAGGGGGTGAGCAGTTCTTC. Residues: CASSTMLAGGGEQFF.

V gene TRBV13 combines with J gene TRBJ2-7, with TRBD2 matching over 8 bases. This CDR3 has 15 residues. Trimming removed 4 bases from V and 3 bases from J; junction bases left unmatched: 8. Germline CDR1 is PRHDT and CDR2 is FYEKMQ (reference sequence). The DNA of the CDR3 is TGTGCCAGCAGCTCGAAACTAGCGGAGTTCTACGAGCAGTACTTC. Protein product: CASSSKLAEFYEQYF.